This T cell receptor beta chain was documented in a study of T cell responses to AZD1222 COVID-19 vaccine. Whole-study context: Second doses that came at about 4 or about 12 weeks were put together. The study's findings and limits: Increases in Spike-specific TCR breadth and depth were seen after two AZD1222 doses. White British people made up most donors, females outnumbered males, and clonal diversity was possibly underestimated. Spike-wide vaccine-associated CD4 TCRs dominated at 160-218 and 743-854.

This CDR3 is 17 amino acids long. Germline V gives CDR1 WNHNN, CDR2 SYGVQD (reference sequence). V gave up 6 bases and J gave up 0 bases; unmatched junction bases: 5. The data were produced by immunoSEQ multiplex PCR, yet TCRdb's version contains in-frame clones alone and is incomplete. This table holds 100,000 to 150,000 clones, 92% found once. Concerning this clone itself: Its antigen is currently unknown.

The chain couples TRBV10-1 to TRBJ2-1; the match to TRBD2 covers 13 bases. The starting material was peripheral blood, obtained on day 0 of AZD1222 vaccination. This receptor was taken from an adult in good health. The CDR3 DNA reads TGCGCCAGCAGCGGACTAGCGGGAGTCTTCTCCTACAATGAGCAGTTCTTC. The encoded protein is CASSGLAGVFSYNEQFF.